This T cell receptor beta chain was captured in a study of Ad26.COV2.S vaccination and SARS-CoV-2 variants. Study information: Intramuscular Ad26.COV2.S doses were given once or twice, 56 days apart.

Study-level points and caveats: People who got the vaccine or the placebo had similar non-spike TCR breadth.

Noted treatment: some 19 received Ad26.COV2.S at low or high dose, single or two shots; roughly five received placebo; per-sample allocation not given. Collection of the samples took place on day 63 after the first injection of vaccine or placebo. Spike of the Wuhan-strain SARS-CoV-2 was expressed by an Ad26 vector, which formed the vaccine. Notes on this clone: Its antigen is still unknown.

This CDR3 comprises 17 residues. In germline, CDR1 is SGDLS, CDR2 YYNGEE. With V trimmed by 4 bases and J by 8 bases, 17 bases remained unmatched. Sequenced by immunoSEQ multiplex PCR; TCRdb stores in-frame clones only, minus some. The sample lists hundreds of thousands of clones, 80% to 90% occurring once. The sample in question was peripheral blood, obtained in a trial of Ad26.COV2.S vaccine versus placebo. The sequence came from a person between 18 and 60 years old who received the Ad26.COV2.S COVID-19 vaccine or a placebo. The V call is TRBV9, the J call TRBJ1-4, with 7 bases lining up with TRBD1. As DNA, the CDR3 is TGTGCCAGCAGCCCTCCCTACCGACAGGGTAATATAGAAAAACTGTTTTTT. Its protein is CASSPPYRQGNIEKLFF.